The rows below give T cell receptor beta chains drawn from one sample of a study of T cell changes during pregnancy in multiple sclerosis. The assay was immunoSEQ multiplex PCR, and TCRdb's table has in-frame clones only and misses some. The data show tens of thousands of clones, with 85% to 90% seen just once and 1.3% to 1.5% held by the top ten. The sequencing here drew on peripheral blood, taken in the first trimester of pregnancy. The receptor set was obtained from a female donor in good health, enrolled as a control in a pregnancy study. Each CDR3 is given with its conserved first and last residue. A D gene is named only where the DNA matches it firmly. Clone size is given for some rows only: seen once, a few or many times, or a class if the clone is expanded.

abundance	v_gene	j_gene	d_gene	CDR3aa	CDR3nt
once	TRBV5-4	TRBJ1-4	NA	CASSRGVGATNEKLFF	TGTGCCAGCAGTCGGGGGGTTGGCGCAACTAATGAAAAACTGTTTTTT
NA	TRBV21-1	TRBJ1-6	NA	CASHGQGNNSPLHF	TGTGCCAGCCACGGACAGGGGAATAATTCACCCCTCCACTTT
NA	TRBV28	TRBJ1-1	TRBD1	CASIQTGEAFF	TGTGCCAGCATCCAGACAGGGGAAGCTTTCTTT
NA	TRBV30	TRBJ1-3	NA	CAWSGTAGNTIYF	TGTGCCTGGAGTGGGACAGCGGGAAACACCATATATTTT
NA	TRBV19	TRBJ1-4	NA	CASSLNWDSSEKLFF	TGTGCCAGTAGTTTAAACTGGGACTCGTCGGAAAAACTGTTTTTT
NA	TRBV28	TRBJ2-3	NA	CASSYPGQADTQYF	TGTGCCAGCAGTTATCCAGGGCAAGCAGATACGCAGTATTTT
NA	TRBV4-2	TRBJ2-1	TRBD2	CASSQPLQGLAGATYNEQFF	TGTGCCAGCAGCCAACCCCTACAAGGACTAGCGGGGGCTACCTACAATGAGCAGTTCTTC
NA	TRBV7-3	TRBJ1-1	NA	CASSLTGTNTEAFF	TGTGCCAGCAGCTTAACAGGGACAAACACTGAAGCTTTCTTT
NA	TRBV28	TRBJ2-7	TRBD1	CASSAIRDRGGRGEQYF	TGTGCCAGCAGTGCTATCCGGGACAGGGGAGGAAGGGGCGAGCAGTACTTC
few	TRBV28	TRBJ1-1	NA	CASSLAGWNTEAFF	TGTGCCAGCAGTTTGGCGGGGTGGAACACTGAAGCTTTCTTT
NA	TRBV28	TRBJ2-7	TRBD1	CASSLIRTGGVGQYF	TGTGCCAGCAGCCTGATAAGGACAGGGGGTGTGGGGCAGTACTTC
NA	TRBV7-6	TRBJ1-3	TRBD1	CASSTRTGRVSVTIYF	TGTGCCAGCAGCACCCGGACAGGGCGGGTTTCTGTCACCATATATTTT
NA	TRBV7-9	TRBJ1-6	NA	CASSQRGGSDSPLHF	TGTGCCAGCAGCCAGCGGGGGGGCTCGGATTCACCCCTCCACTTT
few	TRBV7-7	TRBJ2-5	TRBD2	CASSLGTSGTETQYF	TGTGCTAGCAGCTTAGGGACTAGCGGGACAGAGACCCAGTACTTC
NA	TRBV5-1	TRBJ2-1	NA	CASSLTPTVYNEQFF	TGCGCCAGCAGCTTGACTCCTACGGTCTACAATGAGCAGTTCTTC
NA	TRBV15	TRBJ1-4	NA	CATSRATGRVEKLFF	TGTGCCACCAGCAGGGCTACAGGACGGGTTGAAAAACTGTTTTTT
NA	TRBV7-8	TRBJ2-5	TRBD1	CASSFVDRGQETQYF	TGTGCCAGCAGCTTTGTGGACAGGGGTCAAGAGACCCAGTACTTC
NA	TRBV28	TRBJ2-1	TRBD2	CASSSWREGGNEQFF	TGTGCCAGCAGTTCCTGGCGGGAGGGGGGCAATGAGCAGTTCTTC
NA	TRBV25-1	TRBJ2-4	TRBD2	CASSANLREGARNIQYF	TGTGCCAGCAGTGCCAACCTACGGGAGGGAGCCCGGAACATTCAGTACTTC
NA	TRBV7-9	TRBJ1-5	NA	CASSRSRLIRDNQPQHF	TGTGCCAGCAGCCGTAGTCGTCTTATACGTGACAATCAGCCCCAGCATTTT
NA	TRBV13	TRBJ2-1	NA	CASSLNLNNEQFF	TGTGCCAGCAGCTTAAACTTGAACAATGAGCAGTTCTTC
NA	TRBV11-2	TRBJ1-1	TRBD1	CASSPTGMDTEAFF	TGTGCCAGCAGCCCGACAGGGATGGACACTGAAGCTTTCTTT
NA	TRBV28	TRBJ1-2	NA	CASSAFRQTYGYTF	TGTGCCAGCAGCGCCTTCAGGCAAACCTATGGCTACACCTTC
NA	TRBV10-3	TRBJ1-6	TRBD1	CAISSGTANSPLHF	TGTGCCATCAGTTCCGGGACAGCCAATTCACCCCTCCACTTT
few	TRBV6-6	TRBJ1-1	NA	CASMRENTEAFF	TGTGCCAGCATGAGAGAGAACACTGAAGCTTTCTTT
NA	TRBV5-1	TRBJ1-1	NA	CASSLTENTEAFF	TGCGCCAGCAGCTTGACTGAGAACACTGAAGCTTTCTTT
NA	TRBV4-2	TRBJ1-2	NA	CASSQGEQGINGYTF	TGTGCCAGCAGCCAAGGAGAACAGGGAATTAATGGCTACACCTTC
once	TRBV14	TRBJ2-1	NA	CASSAVRYEQFF	TGTGCCAGCAGCGCCGTCAGATATGAGCAGTTCTTC
NA	TRBV7-9	TRBJ2-3	TRBD1	CASSLSGGQGIVRRDTQYF	TGTGCCAGCAGCCTCTCGGGTGGACAGGGGATCGTTCGCAGAGATACGCAGTATTTT
NA	TRBV28	TRBJ2-1	TRBD1	CASSPGQGGEQFF	TGTGCCAGCAGTCCGGGACAGGGCGGCGAGCAGTTCTTC
NA	TRBV30	TRBJ1-5	NA	CAWSTGPNQPQHF	TGTGCCTGGTCTACAGGTCCAAACCAGCCCCAGCATTTT
NA	TRBV28	TRBJ1-5	NA	CASSFRGSNQPQHF	TGTGCCAGCAGTTTCAGGGGATCTAATCAGCCCCAGCATTTT
NA	TRBV30	TRBJ1-1	NA	CAWSVRGNTEAFF	TGTGCCTGGAGTGTACGGGGGAACACTGAAGCTTTCTTT
NA	TRBV25-1	TRBJ1-3	TRBD1	CASSPPGTALSGNTIYF	TGTGCCAGCAGTCCACCAGGGACAGCCCTCTCTGGAAACACCATATATTTT
NA	TRBV19	TRBJ1-1	NA	CASSIVSQAPNTEAFF	TGTGCCAGTAGTATAGTCTCACAGGCCCCGAACACTGAAGCTTTCTTT
NA	TRBV4-3	TRBJ2-7	NA	CASSQRSGDYHEQYF	TGCGCCAGCAGCCAACGGTCAGGGGACTACCACGAGCAGTACTTC
NA	TRBV9	TRBJ1-1	TRBD1	CASSVGPQGVRLNTEAFF	TGTGCCAGCAGCGTAGGTCCACAGGGGGTACGTCTAAACACTGAAGCTTTCTTT
NA	TRBV15	TRBJ2-7	TRBD2	CATSTEGLAGRREQYF	TGTGCCACCAGCACCGAAGGACTAGCGGGCCGTCGTGAGCAGTACTTC
once	TRBV19	TRBJ2-6	NA	CASTAQVPSSGANVLTF	TGTGCCAGTACCGCACAGGTACCGAGCTCTGGGGCCAACGTCCTGACTTTC
NA	TRBV6-6	TRBJ2-5	TRBD2	CASSTRTSGRETQYF	TGTGCCAGCAGTACCCGGACTAGCGGGAGAGAGACCCAGTACTTC
once	TRBV19	TRBJ1-1	NA	CASSQGRIEAFF	TGTGCCAGCTCGCAGGGTCGTATTGAAGCTTTCTTT
once	TRBV5-5	TRBJ2-2	NA	CASSLWANTGELFF	TGTGCCAGCAGCTTGTGGGCCAACACCGGGGAGCTGTTTTTT
few	TRBV7-9	TRBJ1-3	NA	CASRLQGEDF	TGTGCCAGCAGGTTACAAGGAGAAGATTTT
NA	TRBV6-1	TRBJ1-5	NA	CASRASTGGQPQHF	TGTGCCAGCAGGGCTAGTACGGGAGGTCAGCCCCAGCATTTT
NA	TRBV6-5	TRBJ2-5	NA	CASSGGLLKETQYF	TGTGCCAGCTCAGGGGGGCTCCTTAAAGAGACCCAGTACTTC
once	TRBV19	TRBJ2-1	NA	CASSIKDTREQFF	TGTGCCAGTAGTATAAAGGACACGCGGGAGCAGTTCTTC